These 30 T cell receptor beta chains originate from one sample sequenced in a study of glioma-infiltrating T cells. Using RNA template, CDR3s of TCR alpha and beta were amplified with iRepertoire arm-PCR. TCRdb itself ran the multiplex PCR reads through MiXCR, one entry per CDR3 protein. The data show tens of thousands of distinct CDR3 sequences, 23% seen once. Sequenced material: glioma tissue, nonneoplastic brain tissue, or PBMCs (not recorded which). The receptor set was obtained from a human donor with low-grade glioma or glioblastoma, undergoing nonglioma brain surgery, or in good health (not recorded which).

This clonotype was observed at least ten times. The chain carries TRBV6-1 and TRBJ2-1; 14 nucleotides agree with TRBD2. The CDR3 runs 18 residues. Germline CDR1 and CDR2: MNHNS and SASEGT. The V gene end was trimmed by 5 bases and the J gene end by 6 bases; junction bases not matched to a gene: 12. The CDR3 loop is CASSLAPPTSGGANEQFF. In DNA, the CDR3 is TGTGCCAGCAGTCTAGCGCCCCCGACTAGCGGGGGGGCCAATGAGCAGTTCTTC.

This clonotype was counted only a few times. The rearrangement uses TRBV11-2 and TRBJ2-7; a weak D match, TRBD1 (6 bases). The CDR3 sequence is 14 residues long. Germline V gives CDR1 SGHAT, CDR2 FQNNGV. Trimming left V 0 bases short and J 10 bases short, with 16 bases between. The CDR3 nucleotides are TGTGCCAGCAGCTTAGAGGGACACATTGGGTACCAGTACTTC. It encodes CASSLEGHIGYQYF.

This clonotype was picked up many times. The chain carries TRBV28 and TRBJ1-2; D call uncertain. Germline values: CDR1 MDHEN, CDR2 SYDVKM. This CDR3 comprises 12 residues. V lost 7 bases to trimming and J lost 7 bases, with 13 bases between them. The CDR3 is CASTPWKSGYTF. CDR3 coding DNA: TGTGCCAGCACCCCCTGGAAGAGTGGCTACACCTTC.

This chain uses TRBV5-1 with TRBJ1-3; D ambiguous. This CDR3 has 16 residues. The germline V gene has CDR1 SGHRS and CDR2 YFSETQ. Trimming cost V 0 bases and J 0 bases, with 10 bases left between them. CDR3 in amino acids: CASSLVGRLSGNTIYF. The CDR3 DNA reads as TGCGCCAGCAGCTTGGTTGGCCGACTCTCTGGAAACACCATATATTTT.

This clonotype was detected many times. The chain couples TRBV20-1 to TRBJ2-1, with 11 bases fitting TRBD2. CDR1 DFQATT and CDR2 SNEGSKA come from the germline V gene (reference sequence). With 1 base clipped from V and 8 bases from J, the junction kept 10 bases outside the gene matches. The CDR3 is made up of 16 amino acids. The CDR3 nucleotides are TGCAGTGCTAGAGGGGGGGCTAGCGGGAGGTGGGATGAGCAGTTCTTC. Translated: CSARGGASGRWDEQFF.

This clonotype was found many times. The chain couples TRBV11-2 to TRBJ2-7, with D perhaps matching TRBD1 or TRBD2 (5 bases each). Germline values: CDR1 SGHAT, CDR2 FQNNGV. Trimming shortened V by 1 base and J by 2 bases, and 9 bases separated the two germline ends. The CDR3 spans 14 residues. The CDR3: CASSLGQGAYEQYF. Written as DNA, the CDR3 is TGTGCCAGCAGCTTAGGGCAGGGAGCCTACGAGCAGTACTTC. Full variable domain (missing parts from reference TRBV11-2 and TRBJ2-7): EAGVAQSPRYKIIEKRQSVAFWCNPISGHATLYWYQQILGQGPKLLIQFQNNGVVDDSQLPKDRFSAERLKGVDSTLKIQPAKLEDSAVYLCASSLGQGAYEQYFGPGTRLTVT.

This chain joins TRBV18 and TRBJ2-1; 12 bases fit TRBD2. There are 15 residues in the CDR3. CDR1 and CDR2 (germline): KGHSH, LQKENI. V was pared by 6 bases and J by 10 bases, with 10 bases of the junction left unmatched. The CDR3 sequence is CASSDTSGGPYEQFF. CDR3 sequence (DNA): TGTGCCAGCTCGGATACTAGCGGGGGGCCCTACGAGCAGTTCTTC.

This clonotype has ten or more counts. The chain combines TRBV6-2 or TRBV6-3 with TRBJ2-1; D not certain. Per the germline V gene, CDR1 is MNHEY and CDR2 is SVGEGT. The CDR3 length is 12 residues. The V and J ends lost 5 bases and 7 bases respectively, with 9 bases between them. CDR3 sequence reads: CASSPQSNEQFF. DNA of the CDR3: TGTGCCAGCAGTCCACAGAGTAATGAGCAGTTCTTC.

Concerning this clonotype itself: The junction and the germline gene differ at one end; a read error may be behind it. The gene calls are TRBV6-6 and TRBJ2-7, with D maybe TRBD2 (5 bases). The CDR3 has 16 residues. Germline assignment: CDR1 MNHNY and CDR2 SVGAGI (reference sequence). CDR3 amino acids: CARSVSLGLYSYGQYF. DNA of the CDR3: TGTGCCAGGAGTGTCTCCTTAGGACTCTACTCCTACGGGCAGTACTTC.

This clonotype was observed a few times. V usage is TRBV19 and J usage is TRBJ2-6; 7 positions match TRBD1. The trim removed 6 bases at V and 1 base at J, leaving 9 bases unmatched. In germline, CDR1 is LNHDA, CDR2 SQIVND (reference sequence). The CDR3 has 17 residues. The CDR3 DNA reads TGTGCCAGTAGGTGGGACAGCTCCTCTTCTGGGGCCAACGTCCTGACTTTC. It translates to CASRWDSSSSGANVLTF.

This clonotype is deemed medium-sized. V and J are TRBV2 and TRBJ1-5; D unresolved. There are 13 residues in the CDR3. Trimming took off 5 bases at V and 3 bases at J, with 8 bases between the two ends. Germline CDR1 reads SNHLY; CDR2 reads FYNNEI. The CDR3 loop reads CASSPQANQPQHF. The CDR3 DNA reads TGTGCCAGCAGTCCACAAGCCAATCAGCCCCAGCATTTT.

Of note for this clonotype: Given a much more abundant clone one base away, this may be a read error. The conserved phenylalanine or tryptophan normally closing the CDR3 is absent here, so this likely arose from a read error. The chain links TRBV7-7 to TRBJ1-2; 9 bases line up with TRBD1. The CDR3 runs 14 residues. V lost 5 bases and J lost 9; bases outside the gene matches: 10. Looked up from germline, CDR1 is SSHAT and CDR2 is FNYEAQ (reference sequence). The CDR3 bases are TGTGCCAGCAGCGAGGGACAGGGAAACTTGTGCTACACCCTC. Translation gives CASSEGQGNLCYTL.

This clonotype has a count of ten or more. The chain joins TRBV20-1 to TRBJ2-5; D not certain. Looked up from germline, CDR1 is DFQATT and CDR2 is SNEGSKA (reference sequence). Deletions cut 3 bases from V and 1 base from J, with 6 bases between. The CDR3 has 12 residues. CDR3 nucleotides: TGCAGTGCTAGTCTACGCCAAGAGACCCAGTACTTC. Translation gives CSASLRQETQYF.

This clonotype was recorded at least ten times. The J gene is TRBJ1-1, the V gene TRBV3-1; the D is unclear. The CDR3 contains 13 residues. V gave up 1 base and J gave up 3 bases, with 6 bases separating them. Germline V CDR1 and CDR2: LGHDT, YNNKEL (reference sequence). The CDR3 DNA reads as TGTGCCAGCAGCCAAGGCGTTGACACTGAAGCTTTCTTT. Its protein is CASSQGVDTEAFF.

In its sample, this clonotype was seen a few times. This sequence joins TRBV5-1 and TRBJ2-1, with D uncertain. Trimming removed 4 bases at V and 1 base at J, with 12 bases between. Germline CDR1 SGHRS, CDR2 YFSETQ. The CDR3 covers 15 residues. The CDR3 nucleotides are TGCGCCAGCAGCCTTCTCGCAGTTTCCTACAATGAGCAGTTCTTC. Its protein product is CASSLLAVSYNEQFF.

This clonotype showed up many times. The chain uses TRBV10-1 and TRBJ2-7; 8 bases are shared with TRBD2. The junction had 9 bases not matched to a gene; V was cut back by 7 bases and J by 4 bases. This CDR3 is built from 14 residues. Germline V gene data show CDR1 as WNHNN and CDR2 as SYGVQD (reference sequence). CDR3 in amino acids: CASTPQAGAYEQYF. The CDR3 nucleotides read TGCGCCAGCACCCCCCAAGCGGGAGCGTACGAGCAGTACTTC.

The chain uses TRBV12-3 or TRBV12-4 and TRBJ2-5; D unresolved. The CDR3 consists of 14 residues. Trimming stripped 5 bases from V and 4 bases from J, with 14 bases between. The CDR3 reads CASSRLGARETQYF. CDR3 nucleotides: TGTGCCAGCAGTCGCCTCGGCGCACGAGAGACCCAGTACTTC.

The gene calls are TRBV11-2 and TRBJ1-2; unclear D gene. V lost 1 base and J 6 bases, leaving 12 bases between the germline ends. CDR1 is SGHAT, CDR2 FQNNGV, per germline. This CDR3 spans 14 amino acids. The CDR3, as DNA: TGTGCCAGCAGCTTAGTCCAGTCCAGGAATGGCTACACCTTC. Its protein is CASSLVQSRNGYTF.

The J gene is TRBJ2-1, the V gene TRBV5-4; 11 bases agree with TRBD2. The CDR3 has 19 amino acids. CDR1 and CDR2 from the germline V gene are SGHNT and YYREEE (reference sequence). The ends lost 4 bases at V and 8 bases at J; junction bases unmatched: 20. The CDR3 DNA follows: TGTGCCAGCAGCATGGGGGGACTAGCGGTACCCTCCGCGGTGGATGAGCAGTTCTTC. It is translated as CASSMGGLAVPSAVDEQFF.

This clonotype was counted between two and nine times. The gene calls are TRBV5-1 and TRBJ1-2; 7 bases match TRBD1. This CDR3 is 13 amino acids long. Trimming took 4 bases from V and 7 from J; bases not matched to a gene: 7. The germline V gene has CDR1 SGHRS and CDR2 YFSETQ. The CDR3 DNA reads TGCGCCAGCAGCCCCGGGACAGCGACTGGCTACACCTTC. Protein sequence: CASSPGTATGYTF. The entire variable domain, with the rest obtained from reference TRBV5-1 and TRBJ1-2, is as follows: KAGVTQTPRYLIKTRGQQVTLSCSPISGHRSVSWYQQTPGQGLQFLFEYFSETQRNKGNFPGRFSGRQFSNSRSEMNVSTLELGDSALYLCASSPGTATGYTFGSGTRLTVV.

This clonotype was found many times. The genes are TRBV27 and TRBJ2-1; 8 bases match TRBD2. The trim removed 6 bases at V and 0 bases at J, leaving 7 bases unmatched. From germline, CDR1 is MNHEY and CDR2 SMNVEV (reference sequence). The CDR3 extends over 16 amino acids. The CDR3 nucleotides are TGTGCCAGCAGGCGACTAGCGTCAAGCTCCTACAATGAGCAGTTCTTC. Its protein product is CASRRLASSSYNEQFF.

On this clonotype itself: This clone may be a read error of a much larger clone one base away. The rearrangement links TRBV27 to TRBJ1-1; no firm D call. The CDR3 runs to 16 residues. V lost 6 bases and J lost 0, with 17 bases in between. Germline V CDR1 and CDR2: MNHEY, SMNVEV (reference sequence). The CDR3 sequence: CASRVQWGPMNTEAFF. CDR3 sequence (DNA): TGTGCCAGCAGGGTACAGTGGGGTCCAATGAACACTGAAGCTTTCTTT.

This clonotype was seen ten or more times. V usage is TRBV7-9 and J usage is TRBJ2-1, with D possibly matching TRBD2 (6 bases). V dropped 1 base and J dropped 7 bases, with 17 bases sitting between them. The CDR3 has 16 amino acids. CDR1 is SEHNR and CDR2 is FQNEAQ in the germline V gene (reference sequence). CDR3 DNA: TGTGCCAGCAGCTTAGGTAGGACTAACTACGAGAATGAGCAGTTCTTC. It encodes CASSLGRTNYENEQFF.

The J gene is TRBJ2-7, the V gene TRBV2, with no clear D. Between the trimmed V and J ends, which lost 7 bases and 3 bases, there was a span of 13 bases. CDR3 length equals 13 residues. Germline CDR1 reads SNHLY; CDR2 reads FYNNEI. The CDR3 DNA is TGTGCCAGCATGGCCCGTCAGCTCTACGAGCAGTACTTC. This gives the protein CASMARQLYEQYF.

This clonotype was detected many times. The chain has TRBV6-1 and TRBJ2-7, with 7 bases matching TRBD1. Per germline, CDR1 MNHNS and CDR2 SASEGT. The CDR3 totals 15 residues. The V and J ends lost 6 bases and 0 bases, in that order; junction bases with no gene match: 8. CDR3 region: CASRDLGQSSYEQYF. For the CDR3, the DNA is TGTGCCAGCAGGGACCTGGGACAGAGCTCCTACGAGCAGTACTTC.

This clonotype showed up just a few times. V and J are TRBV12-3 or TRBV12-4 and TRBJ2-1; D gene uncertain. CDR3 size: 18 residues. The V gene lost 3 bases and the J gene lost 4 bases, with 22 bases spanning the gap. CDR3 residues: CASSFGGPQAGPYNEQFF. In nucleotides, the CDR3 is TGTGCCAGCAGTTTCGGTGGCCCCCAAGCAGGTCCTTACAATGAGCAGTTCTTC.

This clonotype was detected many times. The V and J genes are TRBV7-8 and TRBJ2-5; 8 nucleotides align to TRBD1. Germline V gives CDR1 SGHVS, CDR2 FQNEAQ. With V trimmed by 5 bases and J by 6 bases, 20 bases remained unmatched. This CDR3 comprises 18 residues. CDR3 residues: CASSHALTGQGGSKTQYF. The DNA for the CDR3 is TGTGCCAGCAGCCATGCCCTAACCGGACAGGGAGGTTCAAAGACCCAGTACTTC.

This clonotype showed up just a few times. The rearrangement joins TRBV7-2 to TRBJ2-1; no clear D gene. Per germline, CDR1 SGHTA and CDR2 FQGNSA. The CDR3 consists of 13 residues. Deletions cut 4 bases from V and 9 bases from J, with 13 bases between. CDR3: CASSWLPELEQFF. The CDR3 nucleotides read TGTGCCAGCAGCTGGCTGCCGGAGCTTGAGCAGTTCTTC.

This clonotype was seen at least ten times. This chain links TRBV3-1 with TRBJ1-1, with D uncertain. Per the germline V gene, CDR1 is LGHDT and CDR2 is YNNKEL (reference sequence). The CDR3 contains 12 residues. Trimming cost V 0 bases and J 11 bases, with 10 bases left between them. The CDR3 region is CASSQDRESAFF. The CDR3 region has the DNA TGTGCCAGCAGCCAAGATCGGGAATCGGCTTTCTTT.

This clonotype was counted only a few times. This chain uses TRBV7-2 with TRBJ1-2; 9 nucleotides align to TRBD1. This CDR3 comprises 16 residues. From germline, CDR1 is SGHTA and CDR2 FQGNSA. V trimming: 4 bases; J trimming: 5 bases; junction bases outside the gene matches: 11. The CDR3 sequence: CASSSRRTGDRYGYTF. DNA for the CDR3: TGTGCCAGCAGCTCCCGGAGGACAGGGGATCGGTATGGCTACACCTTC.